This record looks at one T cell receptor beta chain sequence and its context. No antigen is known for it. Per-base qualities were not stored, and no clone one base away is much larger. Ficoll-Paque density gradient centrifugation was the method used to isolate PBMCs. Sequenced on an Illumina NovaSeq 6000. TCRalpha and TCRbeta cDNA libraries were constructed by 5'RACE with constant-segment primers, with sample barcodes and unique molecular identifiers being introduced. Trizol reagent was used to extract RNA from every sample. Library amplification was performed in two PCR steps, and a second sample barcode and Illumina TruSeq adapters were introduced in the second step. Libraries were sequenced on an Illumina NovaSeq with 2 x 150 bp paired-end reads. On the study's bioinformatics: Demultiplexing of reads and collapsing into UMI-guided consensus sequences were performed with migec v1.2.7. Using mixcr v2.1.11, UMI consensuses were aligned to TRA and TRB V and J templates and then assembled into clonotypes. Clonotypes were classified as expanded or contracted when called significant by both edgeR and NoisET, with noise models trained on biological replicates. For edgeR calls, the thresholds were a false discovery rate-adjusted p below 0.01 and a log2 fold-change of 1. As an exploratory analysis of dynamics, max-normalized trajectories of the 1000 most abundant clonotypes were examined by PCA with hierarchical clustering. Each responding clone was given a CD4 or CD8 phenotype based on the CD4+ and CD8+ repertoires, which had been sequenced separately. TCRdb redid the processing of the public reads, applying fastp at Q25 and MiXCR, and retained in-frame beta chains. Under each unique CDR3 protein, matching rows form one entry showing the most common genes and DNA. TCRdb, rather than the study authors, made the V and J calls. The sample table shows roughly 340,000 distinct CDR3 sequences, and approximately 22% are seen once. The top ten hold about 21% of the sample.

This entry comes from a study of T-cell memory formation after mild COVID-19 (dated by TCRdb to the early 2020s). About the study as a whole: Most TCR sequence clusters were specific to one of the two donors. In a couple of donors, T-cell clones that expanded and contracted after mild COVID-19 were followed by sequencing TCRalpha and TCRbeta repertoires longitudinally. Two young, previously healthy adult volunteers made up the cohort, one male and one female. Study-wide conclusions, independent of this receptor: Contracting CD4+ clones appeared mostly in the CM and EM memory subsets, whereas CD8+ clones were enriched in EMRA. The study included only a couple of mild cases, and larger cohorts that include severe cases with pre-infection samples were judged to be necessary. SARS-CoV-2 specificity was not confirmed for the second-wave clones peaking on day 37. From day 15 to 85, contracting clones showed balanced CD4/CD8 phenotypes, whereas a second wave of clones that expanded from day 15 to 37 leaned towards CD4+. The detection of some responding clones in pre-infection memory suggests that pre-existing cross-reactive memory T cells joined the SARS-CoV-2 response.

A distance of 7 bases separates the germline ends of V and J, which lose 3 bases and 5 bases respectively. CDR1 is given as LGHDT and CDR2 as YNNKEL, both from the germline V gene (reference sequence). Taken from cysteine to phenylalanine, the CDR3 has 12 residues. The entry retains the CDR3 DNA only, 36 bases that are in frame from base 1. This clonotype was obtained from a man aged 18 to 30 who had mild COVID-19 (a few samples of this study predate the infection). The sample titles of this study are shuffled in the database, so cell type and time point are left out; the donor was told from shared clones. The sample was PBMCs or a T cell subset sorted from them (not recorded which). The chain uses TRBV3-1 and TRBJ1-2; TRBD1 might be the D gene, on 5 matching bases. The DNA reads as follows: TGTGCCAGCAGCCAGGGGGTATATGGCTACACCTTC. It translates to CASSQGVYGYTF.